Only a few counts were recorded for the clone carrying this T cell receptor (beta chain). What it binds is not known. Trimming left V 0 bases short and J 4 bases short, with 9 bases between. CDR1 is ENHRY, CDR2 SYGVKD, per germline. This CDR3 is built from 14 residues. Sorting isolated naive CD4 T cells lacking CD45RO and expressing CD62L. This table comes from immunoSEQ multiplex PCR, and its TCRdb copy is limited to in-frame clones, with some not included. Of tens of thousands of clones listed, 92% are singletons. The data were taken from a study of human versus mouse CDR3 diversity and MHC coevolution. Study-level background: Reported immunoSEQ sensitivity was one in 200,000 T cells, with reduced amplification bias.

Study findings and constraints: The lowest clonal inequality scores came from most of the three human donors. On average, humans showed more CDR3 deletions and insertions than mice.

The chain couples TRBV10-3 to TRBJ1-1, with D perhaps matching TRBD1 (5 bases). This TCR was sampled from a person aged 25 to 69 in good health. The sequenced material came from naive CD4+ T cells from blood. Documented subset: CD45RO-negative CD62L-positive naive CD4 T cells. CDR3 amino acids: CAISESSGGTEAFF. For the CDR3, the DNA is TGTGCCATCAGTGAGTCGTCGGGGGGCACTGAAGCTTTCTTT.